Described below is a single T cell receptor beta chain sequence and its context. As yet, its antigen is unknown. Molecular-barcoded quantitative 5'-RACE produced these TCR beta libraries. TCRdb independently ran MiXCR on the 5' RACE reads; one entry per CDR3 protein. The table includes 250,000 to 400,000 distinct CDR3 sequences, more than 9% detected once. The germline V gene encodes CDR1 LNHDA and CDR2 SQIVND (reference sequence). The CDR3 has 13 amino acids. Trimming removed 4 bases from V and 6 bases from J; junction bases left unmatched: 2. The sample belongs to a study of CD8 T cells in ankylosing spondylitis. General study points: Disease-linked clones displayed a CD8+ phenotype and appeared relatively rarely in peripheral blood. Disease-associated clones were reportedly significantly overrepresented in matched ankylosing spondylitis synovial fluid.

Sequencing was done on a sample of blood, either unsorted or a sorted T cell fraction (not recorded which). The TCR originated in a female donor with ankylosing spondylitis or in good health (not recorded which). The V gene is TRBV19, the J gene TRBJ1-1; 10 bases map to TRBD1. The CDR3 protein is CASSKGTGAEAFF. The CDR3 coding sequence is TGTGCCAGTAGTAAGGGGACAGGGGCTGAAGCTTTCTTT.